This is a list of T cell receptor beta chains from one sample in a study of shared clonotypes between healthy human individuals. Using immunoSEQ multiplex PCR, the repertoire was profiled, and TCRdb retains in-frame clones only, with some absent. Of about 330,000 clones listed, around nine tenths are singletons. Sequencing was done on a sample of memory CD8+ T cells sorted from blood. These receptor sequences come from a man in his late teens or twenties in good health. Each CDR3 is given with its conserved first and last residue. The D gene is left open where the match is weak. Clone size, where shown, is once, few, many, or a class for clones that have expanded.

TGTGCCAGCAGCTACCGGGGAATAGCCTACGAGCAGTACTTC	CASSYRGIAYEQYF	TRBV27	TRBJ2-7	-	14	-
TGTGCCACCAGCAGAGAATCTCAAGCCTACGAGCAGTACTTC	CATSRESQAYEQYF	TRBV15	TRBJ2-7	-	14	-
TGTGCCAGCAGTGATAGTAGTGAGGTCTCCCCCTACGAGCAGTACTTC	CASSDSSEVSPYEQYF	TRBV6-1	TRBJ2-7	-	16	-
TGCGCCAGCAGTGAGCCCTTCAGGGGGCTTGAAAATGGCTACACCTTC	CASSEPFRGLENGYTF	TRBV10-2	TRBJ1-2	TRBD1	16	-
TGTGCCAGCAGTCTCCAGGGAGCGAACACTGAAGCTTTCTTT	CASSLQGANTEAFF	TRBV27	TRBJ1-1	-	14	-
TGTGCCTGGAGTGTGGAGGGAGACCCATACGCGACTGAAGCTTTCTTT	CAWSVEGDPYATEAFF	TRBV30	TRBJ1-1	-	16	-
TGCGCCAGCAGCCAAGAAGCTGGATCCACTAACTATGGCTACACCTTC	CASSQEAGSTNYGYTF	TRBV4-1	TRBJ1-2	-	16	many
TGCGCCAGCAGCCAAGTTCCGGGACAGGGGACGTCGAACACCGGGGAGCTGTTTTTT	CASSQVPGQGTSNTGELFF	TRBV4-3	TRBJ2-2	TRBD1	19	few
-	CASSSSLGQILYEQYF	TRBV27	TRBJ2-7	-	16	-
TGCGCCAGCAGCTTGGCCCCGGACACTGAAGCTTTCTTT	CASSLAPDTEAFF	TRBV5-1	TRBJ1-1	-	13	-
TGTGCCAGCAGCCAGACTAGCGGGCCGAGCTCCTACAATGAGCAGTTCTTC	CASSQTSGPSSYNEQFF	TRBV7-9	TRBJ2-1	TRBD2	17	-
TGTGCCAGCGAGGACACCCTCAATCAGCCCCAGCATTTT	CASEDTLNQPQHF	TRBV6-6	TRBJ1-5	-	13	-
TGTGCCAGCAGTTCCCGGGACAGGGATTCAATACAGAACACCGGGGAGCTGTTTTTT	CASSSRDRDSIQNTGELFF	TRBV6-7	TRBJ2-2	TRBD1	19	-
TGTGCCAGCAGCGCAGGATTCCCCTTTACCCCCCTAATCACAGATACGCAGTATTTT	CASSAGFPFTPLITDTQYF	TRBV9	TRBJ2-3	-	19	-
TGTGCCAGCAGCGTAGAGGTAGGGGGACACCTCACCGGGGAGCTGTTTTTT	CASSVEVGGHLTGELFF	TRBV9	TRBJ2-2	-	17	few
TGTGCCAGCAGCCCCGATACGGGCGAGCAGTACTTC	CASSPDTGEQYF	TRBV14	TRBJ2-7	-	12	-
TGCGCCAGCAGCCAAGATCCGGGGGGGTCCGGGACTAGTGCCGGGGAGCTGTTTTTT	CASSQDPGGSGTSAGELFF	TRBV4-3	TRBJ2-2	TRBD2	19	-
TGTGCCAGCAGCTTACTAGTTCTCCTCACAGATACGCAGTATTTT	CASSLLVLLTDTQYF	TRBV5-6	TRBJ2-3	-	15	-
TGTGCCAGCAGTTTCGAGGGGGGCTACGAGCAGTACTTC	CASSFEGGYEQYF	TRBV27	TRBJ2-7	-	13	-
TGTGCCAGCAGTATCAGTGGCCAATACGAGCAGTACTTC	CASSISGQYEQYF	TRBV27	TRBJ2-7	-	13	-
TGTGCCTGGAGCCTCTCGTTGAACACTGAAGCTTTCTTT	CAWSLSLNTEAFF	TRBV30	TRBJ1-1	-	13	-
TGTGCCAGCAGCTTAGGACTCTCTACCTACGAGCAGTACTTC	CASSLGLSTYEQYF	TRBV7-8	TRBJ2-7	-	14	-
TGTGCCAGCAGCCTTTCTGGGGCCCGCTCCTACGAGCAGTACTTC	CASSLSGARSYEQYF	TRBV7-8	TRBJ2-7	-	15	-
TGCGCCAGCAGCCAAGGGGCTAGCTGGCAATCAGATACGCAGTATTTT	CASSQGASWQSDTQYF	TRBV4-3	TRBJ2-3	-	16	-
TGTGCCAGCAGGACAGGCTCTGGAAACACCATATATTTT	CASRTGSGNTIYF	TRBV28	TRBJ1-3	-	13	-
TGCAGCGTTGAAGCCGGGACACCAACCTACGAGCAGTACTTC	CSVEAGTPTYEQYF	TRBV29-1	TRBJ2-7	-	14	-
TGTGCTAGTGGTTTGGGGACAGACTACGAGCAGTACTTC	CASGLGTDYEQYF	TRBV12-5	TRBJ2-7	-	13	once
TGTGCCAGCAGCTCCGAGACAGGGGGTTACAATGAGCAGTTCTTC	CASSSETGGYNEQFF	TRBV5-6	TRBJ2-1	TRBD1	15	-
TGTGCCAGCAGTTCCGCGACAGGAAGGCCAAATCAGCCCCAGCATTTT	CASSSATGRPNQPQHF	TRBV27	TRBJ1-5	-	16	-
TGTGCCAGCAGCGGGACATCGAGCAATGAGGAGACCCAGTACTTC	CASSGTSSNEETQYF	TRBV2	TRBJ2-5	-	15	-
TGTGCCAGCAGCGAGGTGGGGGTAGGGAGCTACAATGAGCAGTTCTTC	CASSEVGVGSYNEQFF	TRBV28	TRBJ2-1	-	16	-
TGTGCCAGCAGCCAAGTTGCATTTTCTAGCACAGATACGCAGTATTTT	CASSQVAFSSTDTQYF	TRBV4-2	TRBJ2-3	-	16	-
TGTGCCAGCAGTTTAAGGGATCCAACCAATGAGCAGTTCTTC	CASSLRDPTNEQFF	TRBV28	TRBJ2-1	-	14	-
TGTGCCAGCAGCGTAGGGGACTTAATTTACGAGCAGTACTTC	CASSVGDLIYEQYF	TRBV9	TRBJ2-7	-	14	-
TGTGCCAGCAGTGAGGTTGGTGCTGGAAACACCATATATTTT	CASSEVGAGNTIYF	TRBV11-2	TRBJ1-3	-	14	-
TGCGCCAGCAGCTTGGCCCGGGTGCTCAGCTCCTACGAGCAGTACTTC	CASSLARVLSSYEQYF	TRBV5-1	TRBJ2-7	-	16	-
TGCGCCAGCAGCCAAGATAGGGAAGAGACCCAGTACTTC	CASSQDREETQYF	TRBV4-1	TRBJ2-5	-	13	-
TGTGCCAGCCTTCCGGGGCCTTTCTTT	CASLPGPFF	TRBV19	TRBJ1-1	-	9	-
TGTGCCAGCAGTGATGGCACCTCGGGTTCGCCCCTCCACTTT	CASSDGTSGSPLHF	TRBV25-1	TRBJ1-6	-	14	once
TGTGCCAGCAGCTTAGATCTAGTCGGGCCGGAGGAGACCCAGTACTTC	CASSLDLVGPEETQYF	TRBV11-2	TRBJ2-5	-	16	-